Shown below are 20 T cell receptor beta chains from a single sample sequenced in a study of T cell repertoires in cytomegalovirus infection. TCRdb called the reads again in MiXCR, with one record for every CDR3 protein. The data contain roughly 69,000 distinct CDR3 sequences, over 20% of them singletons. Antigen specificity for these receptors is unknown. The source was CD8+ T cells from cultured PBMCs, collected from culture after CMV antigen stimulation. These receptors were taken from a human donor in good health (CMV status not recorded). Some clones in this sample may be carry-over from other donors' samples.

In its sample, this clonotype was seen a few times. The chain uses TRBV12-3 or TRBV12-4 and TRBJ1-1; D gene unclear. V was clipped by 9 bases and J by 1 base, with 9 bases between them. The length of the CDR3 is 12 residues. CDR3 coding DNA: TGTGCCAGACCAACCGAGAACACTGAAGCTTTCTTT. Protein sequence: CARPTENTEAFF.

In DNA, the CDR3 is TGTGCCAGCAGCTTTACAGTAGACACCGGGGAGCTGTTTTTT. As protein: CASSFTVDTGELFF. The chain combines TRBV13 with TRBJ2-2; no clear D gene. Trimming removed 3 bases from V and 3 bases from J, with 8 bases in between. This CDR3 spans 14 amino acids. The germline V gene encodes CDR1 PRHDT and CDR2 FYEKMQ (reference sequence).

In its sample, this clonotype was seen a few times. The chain recombines TRBV11-3 with TRBJ1-1; D remains unclear. The V end lost 3 bases, the J end lost 1 base, and 6 bases lay between the germline ends. CDR1 is SGHNT, CDR2 YENEEA, per germline. The CDR3 runs 13 residues. The DNA for the CDR3 is TGTGCCAGCAGCTTTACACAGAACACTGAAGCTTTCTTT. It encodes CASSFTQNTEAFF.

The J gene is TRBJ1-1, the V gene TRBV7-9, with D possibly being TRBD1 (6 bases). Germline values: CDR1 SEHNR, CDR2 FQNEAQ (reference sequence). V shed 0 bases and J shed 2 bases, with 13 bases lying between them. The CDR3 is 16 amino acids. The CDR3 sequence is CASSLASGHTNTEAFF. The CDR3, as DNA: TGTGCCAGCAGCTTAGCATCGGGACACACTAACACTGAAGCTTTCTTT.

The CDR3 nucleotides are TGTGCCAGCAGCTTGTGGAGGGGCGCAGATACGCAGTATTTT. The encoded protein is CASSLWRGADTQYF. This chain links TRBV5-4 with TRBJ2-3; D is perhaps TRBD2 (6 bases). With 1 base removed from V and 4 bases from J, the gap between germline ends came to 10 bases. This CDR3 comprises 14 residues. From germline, CDR1 is SGHNT and CDR2 YYREEE (reference sequence).

This clonotype was seen more than once but under ten times. The gene calls are TRBV6-2 or TRBV6-3 and TRBJ2-1, with 8 bases lining up with TRBD1. The CDR3 loop spans 16 amino acids. Germline trimming cut 4 bases from V and 7 bases from J; bases unmatched to any gene: 12. CDR1 is MNHEY and CDR2 is SVGEGT in the germline V gene. CDR3: CASSWAMDRAGNEQFF. In nucleotides, the CDR3 is TGTGCCAGCAGTTGGGCCATGGACAGGGCAGGTAATGAGCAGTTCTTC.

The chain combines TRBV12-3 or TRBV12-4 with TRBJ1-1; 7 bases line up with TRBD1. CDR3 length: 13 amino acids. J lost 11 bases, V lost 6 bases, and 12 bases had no gene match. The CDR3 sequence: CASSLLQGMGAFF. The CDR3 DNA reads as TGTGCCAGCAGCCTTCTACAGGGGATGGGGGCTTTCTTT.

There are a few counts of this clonotype. This rearrangement joins TRBV7-3 to TRBJ1-3, with no clear D. The CDR3 is made up of 15 amino acids. From germline, CDR1 is SGHTA and CDR2 FQGTGA. V dropped 3 bases and J dropped 0 bases, with 9 bases sitting between them. CDR3 amino acids: CASSLSGGSGNTIYF. The CDR3 nucleotides read TGTGCCAGCAGCTTGTCGGGTGGCTCTGGAAACACCATATATTTT.

The chain employs TRBV27 and TRBJ2-1; D remains unclear. This CDR3 spans 14 amino acids. Looked up from germline, CDR1 is MNHEY and CDR2 is SMNVEV (reference sequence). V was shortened by 8 bases and J by 3 bases, with 14 bases between the two germline ends. CDR3 sequence (DNA): TGTGCCAGCGGCAGAGACACGATCTACAATGAGCAGTTCTTC. This encodes CASGRDTIYNEQFF.

This sequence joins TRBV27 and TRBJ2-3; the D call may be TRBD1 or TRBD2 (7 bases each). This CDR3 is built from 14 residues. Germline loops: CDR1 MNHEY, CDR2 SMNVEV (reference sequence). Trimming shortened V by 3 bases and J by 5 bases, and 12 bases separated the two germline ends. Written as DNA, the CDR3 is TGTGCCAGCAGTTTCCCAGGGGGGGGAGATACGCAGTATTTT. Translation gives CASSFPGGGDTQYF.

The chain employs TRBV6-2 or TRBV6-3 and TRBJ1-1; D is uncertain. The CDR3 totals 15 residues. Trimming pared 2 bases from V and 2 bases from J, leaving 12 bases between. Germline CDR1 MNHEY, CDR2 SVGEGT. CDR3 DNA: TGTGCCAGCAGTTACGCGCGGGAGGTTAACACTGAAGCTTTCTTT. Its protein product is CASSYAREVNTEAFF.

This clonotype was seen a few times. This rearrangement joins TRBV7-9 to TRBJ1-4; a weak D match, TRBD1 (5 bases). Trimming removed 8 bases from V and 10 bases from J, with 17 bases in between. The CDR3 loop spans 13 amino acids. CDR1 is SEHNR and CDR2 is FQNEAQ in the germline V gene (reference sequence). DNA for the CDR3: TGTGCCAGCCTTCATTCGGGGGATGGAAAACTGTTTTTT. Protein: CASLHSGDGKLFF.

This clonotype was seen ten or more times. J is TRBJ2-1 and V is TRBV7-9, with D possibly TRBD1 on 6 matching bases. CDR1 and CDR2 (germline): SEHNR, FQNEAQ (reference sequence). V was clipped by 5 bases and J by 2 bases, with 13 bases between them. The CDR3 runs 15 residues. This CDR3 reads CASSHTDSPYNEQFF. CDR3 DNA sequence: TGTGCCAGCAGCCACACGGACAGTCCCTACAATGAGCAGTTCTTC.

This clonotype was observed a few times. One end of the junction varies from germline; a read error may be responsible. The V gene is TRBV4-1, the J gene TRBJ2-7; TRBD1 matches at 8 bases. The germline gives CDR1 MGHRA, CDR2 YSYEKL. The CDR3 is 12 residues long. The CDR3 DNA is TGTGCCAGCAGCCAAATCCAGGGGGCCCTCCACTTC. Amino acids: CASSQIQGALHF.

This clonotype has a single count. The genes are TRBV7-8 and TRBJ2-3, with a possible D match to TRBD1 (6 bases). The CDR3 loop spans 14 amino acids. The germline V gene has CDR1 SGHVS and CDR2 FQNEAQ. V was shortened by 4 bases and J by 4 bases, with 12 bases between the two germline ends. This CDR3 reads CASSYDAGADTQYF. CDR3 DNA: TGTGCCAGCAGCTACGACGCAGGGGCAGATACGCAGTATTTT. The full variable domain, its missing parts supplied by reference TRBV7-8 and TRBJ2-3, is GAGVSQSPRYKVAKRGQDVALRCDPISGHVSLFWYQQALGQGPEFLTYFQNEAQLDKSGLPSDRFFAERPEGSVSTLKIQRTQQEDSAVYLCASSYDAGADTQYFGPGTRLTVL.

The chain couples TRBV28 to TRBJ2-7; 11 bases are a match to TRBD1. The germline gives CDR1 MDHEN, CDR2 SYDVKM. This CDR3 region has 16 residues. V trimming: 10 bases; J trimming: 5 bases; junction bases outside the gene matches: 16. CDR3 amino acids: CATAAPGQGDYNEQYF. CDR3 in DNA: TGTGCCACCGCGGCACCGGGACAGGGGGATTATAACGAGCAGTACTTC. Together with reference TRBV28 and TRBJ2-7, the CDR3 gives the full variable domain: DVKVTQSSRYLVKRTGEKVFLECVQDMDHENMFWYRQDPGLGLRLIYFSYDVKMKEKGDIPEGYSVSREKKERFSLILESASTNQTSMYLCATAAPGQGDYNEQYFGPGTRLTVT.

The chain has TRBV7-6 and TRBJ2-3; the D gene is possibly TRBD2 (5 bases). Deletions cut 5 bases from V and 3 bases from J, with 18 bases between. The length of the CDR3 is 16 residues. From germline, CDR1 is SGHVS and CDR2 FNYEAQ. CDR3 region: CASSHFRGGQTDTQYF. The CDR3, as DNA: TGTGCCAGCAGCCACTTCCGAGGAGGTCAAACAGATACGCAGTATTTT.

This clonotype was picked up a small number of times. V gene TRBV7-8 combines with J gene TRBJ2-7; possibly TRBD1 for D (6 bases). CDR1 and CDR2 (germline): SGHVS, FQNEAQ. There are 16 residues in the CDR3. The germline V and J ends were trimmed by 7 bases and 3 bases, with 22 bases remaining between them. The CDR3 is CASTPPGVRMGYEQYF. As DNA, the CDR3 is TGTGCCAGCACCCCACCAGGGGTCAGGATGGGCTACGAGCAGTACTTC.

This clonotype was detected only a few times. The chain is built from TRBV2 and TRBJ1-5; maybe TRBD1 (6 bases). The CDR3 covers 12 residues. The germline gives CDR1 SNHLY, CDR2 FYNNEI. The V gene lost 4 bases and the J gene lost 7 bases, with 8 bases spanning the gap. DNA of the CDR3: TGTGCCAGCAGTGGGGGGCACCAGCCCCAGCATTTT. Protein product: CASSGGHQPQHF.

The sample holds a few counts of this clonotype. This chain joins TRBV7-2 and TRBJ2-1; no reliable D call. Germline V gives CDR1 SGHTA, CDR2 FQGNSA. This CDR3 has 13 amino acids. Between the trimmed V and J ends, which lost 7 bases and 10 bases, there was a span of 17 bases. The CDR3 loop is CASTGLHWMEQFF. DNA of the CDR3: TGTGCCAGCACCGGCCTTCATTGGATGGAGCAGTTCTTC.